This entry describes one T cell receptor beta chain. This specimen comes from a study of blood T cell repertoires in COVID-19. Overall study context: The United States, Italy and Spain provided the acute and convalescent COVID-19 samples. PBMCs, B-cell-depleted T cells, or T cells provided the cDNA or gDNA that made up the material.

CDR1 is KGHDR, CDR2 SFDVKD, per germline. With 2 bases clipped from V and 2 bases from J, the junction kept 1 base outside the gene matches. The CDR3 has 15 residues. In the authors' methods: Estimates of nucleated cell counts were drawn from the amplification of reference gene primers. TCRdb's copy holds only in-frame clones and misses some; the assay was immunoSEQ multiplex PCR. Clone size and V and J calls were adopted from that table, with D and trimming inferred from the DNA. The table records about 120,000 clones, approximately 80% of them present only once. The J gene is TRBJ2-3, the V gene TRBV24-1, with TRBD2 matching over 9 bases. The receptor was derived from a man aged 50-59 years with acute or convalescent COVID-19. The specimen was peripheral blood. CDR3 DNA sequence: TGTGCCACCAGTGATTGGACTAGCGCCACAGATACGCAGTATTTT. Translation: CATSDWTSATDTQYF.